Below, 5 T cell receptor beta chains from the same sample are listed, as sequenced in a study of blood T cell repertoires in COVID-19. Sequencing used immunoSEQ multiplex PCR; TCRdb keeps in-frame clones, though not all of them. The table records around 170,000 clones, around 83% of them present only once. Sequenced sample: peripheral blood. Receptors were obtained from a woman in her 70s with COVID-19, enrolled during active disease.

The chain has TRBV5-4 and TRBJ1-1, with TRBD1 identical over 9 bases. Germline V CDR1 and CDR2: SGHNT, YYREEE (reference sequence). The J segment lost 3 bases and the V segment lost 4 bases, leaving 1 base of the junction unmatched. This CDR3 spans 13 amino acids. Here the CDR3 reads CASSRDRDTEAFF. The CDR3 DNA is TGTGCCAGCAGCCGGGACAGGGACACTGAAGCTTTCTTT.

J is TRBJ2-1 and V is TRBV19, with 8 positions matching TRBD2. After removal of 3 bases from V and 6 bases from J, the junction contained 10 bases not matched to a gene. The CDR3 contains 16 residues. Per the germline V gene, CDR1 is LNHDA and CDR2 is SQIVND (reference sequence). CDR3 nucleotides: TGTGCCAGTAGTATTGGGGGACTAGGGGCAAGCAATGAGCAGTTCTTC. It is translated as CASSIGGLGASNEQFF.

The gene calls are TRBV5-1 and TRBJ1-4, with 10 bases identical to TRBD1. Germline V gene sequence: CDR1 SGHRS, CDR2 YFSETQ. The CDR3 is 18 amino acids. The junction had 5 bases not matched to a gene; V was cut back by 0 bases and J by 0 bases. The CDR3 DNA follows: TGCGCCAGCAGCTTGGGACAGGGGGCTTTAGCAACTAATGAAAAACTGTTTTTT. Amino acids: CASSLGQGALATNEKLFF.

The chain uses TRBV7-9 and TRBJ2-1, with D possibly matching TRBD1 (6 bases). Germline CDR1 is SEHNR and CDR2 is FQNEAQ (reference sequence). Trimming pared 2 bases from V and 0 bases from J, leaving 14 bases between. The CDR3 has 17 residues. CDR3 loop: CASSLSWDTSSYNEQFF. In DNA, the CDR3 is TGTGCCAGCAGCTTAAGTTGGGACACGAGCTCCTACAATGAGCAGTTCTTC. The complete variable domain, with remaining parts taken from reference TRBV7-9 and TRBJ2-1, reads DTGVSQNPRHKITKRGQNVTFRCDPISEHNRLYWYRQTLGQGPEFLTYFQNEAQLEKSRLLSDRFSAERPKGSFSTLEIQRTEQGDSAMYLCASSLSWDTSSYNEQFFGPGTRLTVL.

The rearrangement joins TRBV28 to TRBJ1-2, with TRBD1 matching 9 bases. This CDR3 region has 13 residues. V lost 3 bases to trimming and J lost 12 bases; unmatched junction nucleotides: 8. CDR1 is MDHEN and CDR2 is SYDVKM in the germline V gene. CDR3 region: CASSFPGTGIHTF. CDR3 DNA: TGTGCCAGCAGTTTCCCCGGGACAGGGATTCACACCTTC.